Below are 16 T cell receptor beta chains sequenced from a single sample in a study of T cells in Graves' hyperthyroidism and ophthalmopathy. The source material, RNA transcripts, was used to amplify TCR beta CDR3 regions. TCR CDR3 underwent first-round RT-PCR with the HTBI primer set. TCRdb analysed the multiplex PCR reads with MiXCR anew, one entry per CDR3 protein. This sample has around 180,000 distinct CDR3 sequences, with around 15% found just once. Sequencing was done on a sample of blood. The receptor source for this set is a woman aged 50 to 65 with Graves' hyperthyroidism.

This clonotype was seen at least ten times. This chain joins TRBV7-2 and TRBJ2-7, with TRBD1 matching 7 bases. V lost 3 bases and J lost 5; bases outside the gene matches: 7. The CDR3 extends over 14 amino acids. Germline values: CDR1 SGHTA, CDR2 FQGNSA. CDR3 DNA sequence: TGTGCCAGCAGCTTCAGACAGGGTTTGGACGAGCAGTACTTC. Amino acid sequence: CASSFRQGLDEQYF.

In this sample, this clonotype turned up many times. The V gene is TRBV7-2, the J gene TRBJ1-3, with D perhaps TRBD1 (5 bases). The V end lost 5 bases, the J end lost 4 bases, and 15 bases lay between the germline ends. Germline V lookup: CDR1 SGHTA, CDR2 FQGNSA. This CDR3 contains 15 residues. CDR3 sequence (DNA): TGTGCCAGCAGCCAGCTGGGGACGGTGGGAAACACCATATATTTT. Its translation is CASSQLGTVGNTIYF.

This clonotype came up many times. The chain is built from TRBV20-1 and TRBJ2-3, with a weak D call TRBD1 (5 bases). Germline CDR1 reads DFQATT; CDR2 reads SNEGSKA (reference sequence). Trimming removed 0 bases at V and 2 bases at J, with 9 bases between. The CDR3 is made up of 14 amino acids. CDR3 amino acids: CSARDQGVTDTQYF. The CDR3 nucleotides read TGCAGTGCTAGAGATCAAGGGGTCACAGATACGCAGTATTTT.

This clonotype came up many times. CDR3 in amino acids: CASSNSKLRPYEQYF. The CDR3 DNA sequence: TGTGCCAGCAGTAACTCAAAACTCCGGCCCTACGAGCAGTACTTC. V and J are TRBV28 and TRBJ2-7, with D hard to call. Per the germline V gene, CDR1 is MDHEN and CDR2 is SYDVKM. Between the trimmed V and J ends, which lost 5 bases and 2 bases, there was a span of 16 bases. The CDR3 covers 15 residues.

The chain recombines TRBV7-9 with TRBJ2-3, with 8 positions matching TRBD1. The CDR3 totals 16 residues. Germline lookup yields CDR1 SEHNR and CDR2 FQNEAQ (reference sequence). Trimming at V came to 5 bases and at J to 2 bases, leaving 9 bases not matched to a gene. In nucleotides, the CDR3 is TGTGCCAGCAGCGGAACAGGGGGTCTTTCCACAGATACGCAGTATTTT. Translated, it gives CASSGTGGLSTDTQYF.

This clonotype was detected many times. The chain carries TRBV11-1 and TRBJ2-2; D uncertain. Deletions cut 2 bases from V and 3 bases from J, with 7 bases between. The CDR3 sequence is 14 residues long. Germline V gene sequence: CDR1 SGHAT, CDR2 FQDESV (reference sequence). Written as DNA, the CDR3 is TGTGCCAGCAGCTTAATGAGGCACACCGGGGAGCTGTTTTTT. Translating gives CASSLMRHTGELFF. Full variable domain (outside the CDR3, taken from reference TRBV11-1 and TRBJ2-2): EAEVAQSPRYKITEKSQAVAFWCDPISGHATLYWYRQILGQGPELLVQFQDESVVDDSQLPKDRFSAERLKGVDSTLKIQPAELGDSAMYLCASSLMRHTGELFFGEGSRLTVL.

The V gene is TRBV5-4, the J gene TRBJ2-3; D is possibly TRBD2 (5 bases). The V gene's germline CDR1 is SGHNT and CDR2 YYREEE (reference sequence). CDR3 size: 16 residues. V was trimmed by 4 bases and J by 3 bases, leaving 18 bases between them. Here the CDR3 reads CASSPGSSLWTDTQYF. Here the CDR3 DNA reads TGTGCCAGCAGCCCGGGGTCATCCCTATGGACAGATACGCAGTATTTT.

Many counts were recorded for this clonotype. This chain joins TRBV29-1 and TRBJ1-4; D is perhaps TRBD1 (5 bases). Germline V gene lookup returns CDR1 SQVTM and CDR2 ANQGSEA. The CDR3 spans 12 residues. Trimming stripped 4 bases from V and 6 bases from J, with 9 bases between. The CDR3 DNA follows: TGCAGCGTTGTGGGGGTAGATGAAAAACTGTTTTTT. This gives the protein CSVVGVDEKLFF. Filled out from reference TRBV29-1 and TRBJ1-4, the complete variable domain reads SAVISQKPSRDICQRGTSLTIQCQVDSQVTMMFWYRQQPGQSLTLIATANQGSEATYESGFVIDKFPISRPNLTFSTLTVSNMSPEDSSIYLCSVVGVDEKLFFGSGTQLSVL.

This clonotype came up once. The J gene is TRBJ2-1, the V gene TRBV11-2; D is uncertain. There are 17 residues in the CDR3. Germline V gene lookup returns CDR1 SGHAT and CDR2 FQNNGV. Between the trimmed V and J ends, which lost 5 bases and 3 bases, there was a span of 20 bases. CDR3 in DNA: TGTGCCAGCAGCGCACCCCCGATAGGGTCCCGCTACAATGAGCAGTTCTTC. The encoded protein is CASSAPPIGSRYNEQFF.

The chain combines TRBV4-1 with TRBJ1-2; D unclear. The germline V gene has CDR1 MGHRA and CDR2 YSYEKL. V lost 0 bases to trimming and J lost 2 bases, with 10 bases between them. The CDR3 has 15 residues. CDR3 protein: CASSQDGVGNYGYTF. The CDR3 DNA reads as TGCGCCAGCAGCCAAGATGGGGTGGGGAACTATGGCTACACCTTC.

The chain combines TRBV5-1 with TRBJ1-2; D ambiguous. Trimming stripped 6 bases from V and 6 bases from J, with 15 bases between. The CDR3 length is 13 residues. Germline V gives CDR1 SGHRS, CDR2 YFSETQ. CDR3 loop: CASTDVNPDGYTF. CDR3 nucleotides: TGCGCCAGCACGGATGTGAATCCAGATGGCTACACCTTC.

The CDR3 here is CAWSVARGEPQHF. In DNA, the CDR3 is TGTGCCTGGAGTGTAGCCCGAGGGGAGCCCCAGCATTTT. This chain links TRBV30 with TRBJ1-5; possible D gene TRBD1, 5 bases. In germline, CDR1 is GTSNPN, CDR2 SVGIG (reference sequence). V lost 0 bases to trimming and J lost 8 bases, with 11 bases between them. This CDR3 spans 13 amino acids. Full variable domain (missing parts from reference TRBV30 and TRBJ1-5): SQTIHQWPATLVQPVGSPLSLECTVEGTSNPNLYWYRQAAGRGLQLLFYSVGIGQISSEVPQNLSASRPQDRQFILSSKKLLLSDSGFYLCAWSVARGEPQHFGDGTRLSIL.

In its sample, this clonotype was seen many times. The chain combines TRBV24-1 with TRBJ2-7; no definite D call. The V end was cut by 2 bases, the J end by 2 bases, with 12 bases between. The CDR3 totals 15 residues. Germline-derived CDR1 and CDR2 are KGHDR and SFDVKD. The CDR3 reads CATSDSRRLTYEQYF. CDR3 nucleotides: TGTGCCACCAGTGATTCTCGACGGTTGACCTACGAGCAGTACTTC.

In its sample, this clonotype was seen many times. V gene TRBV6-1 combines with J gene TRBJ2-5; 7 bases line up with TRBD1. There are 16 residues in the CDR3. In germline, CDR1 is MNHNS, CDR2 SASEGT. V trimming: 5 bases; J trimming: 2 bases; junction bases outside the gene matches: 11. The CDR3 nucleotides are TGTGCCAGCAGTCCACGGACAGGAGGTGGGCAAGAGACCCAGTACTTC. Translation gives CASSPRTGGGQETQYF.

This clonotype was seen at least ten times. J is TRBJ1-4 and V is TRBV7-9; the D gene is possibly TRBD1 (5 bases). Trimming cost V 5 bases and J 4 bases, with 20 bases left between them. Per germline, CDR1 SEHNR and CDR2 FQNEAQ (reference sequence). The CDR3 length is 17 residues. CDR3 in amino acids: CASSDLVAGTHNEKLFF. In DNA form, the CDR3 reads TGTGCCAGCAGCGATTTGGTGGCAGGGACTCATAATGAAAAACTGTTTTTT.

The rearrangement uses TRBV29-1 and TRBJ1-1, with D possibly matching TRBD1 (6 bases). CDR3 length: 13 amino acids. Germline CDR1 is SQVTM and CDR2 is ANQGSEA. The CDR3 region has the DNA TGCAGTGCGCCAGGGGACCGGAACACTGAAGCTTTCTTT. Translated: CSAPGDRNTEAFF.